The next 2 T cell receptor beta chains were all read from a single sample in a study of blood T cell repertoires in COVID-19. The method was immunoSEQ multiplex PCR; TCRdb's version includes in-frame clones alone and lacks a portion of them. The sample has fewer than 650,000 clones, about 89% seen once; the top ten hold less than 9%. Material: peripheral blood. The receptor set was obtained from a woman aged 45-59 years with COVID-19, enrolled during active disease.

The rearrangement uses TRBV25-1 and TRBJ2-7; 12 bases match TRBD1. The V gene's germline CDR1 is MGHDK and CDR2 SYGVNS. The CDR3 is 15 residues long. Germline trimming cut 8 bases from V and 4 bases from J; bases unmatched to any gene: 9. The CDR3 loop reads CASAQGTGGGYEQYF. CDR3 sequence (DNA): TGTGCCAGCGCGCAAGGGACAGGGGGCGGGTACGAGCAGTACTTC.

The chain carries TRBV2 and TRBJ1-2, with D unresolved. CDR1 is SNHLY and CDR2 is FYNNEI in the germline V gene. The CDR3 length is 14 residues. The V gene lost 6 bases and the J gene lost 0 bases, with 11 bases spanning the gap. The CDR3, as DNA: TGTGCCAGCAGAAGACTGTTTCCTAACTATGGCTACACCTTC. Its protein is CASRRLFPNYGYTF.